One and the same sample provided the 5 T cell receptor beta chains below, sequenced in a study of T cells in Graves' hyperthyroidism and ophthalmopathy. TCR beta CDR3 sequences were amplified from RNA transcripts. The TCR CDR3 was amplified in a first-round RT-PCR using the HTBI primer set. Using its own MiXCR run on the multiplex PCR reads, TCRdb lists one record per CDR3 protein. The sample contains over 450,000 distinct CDR3 sequences, about 15% of which appear only once. The sequenced sample consisted of blood. The receptors here all came from a woman aged 18-30 years with Graves' ophthalmopathy.

This clonotype has more than one count but fewer than ten. V gene TRBV3-1 combines with J gene TRBJ2-7, with D perhaps TRBD1 (5 bases). Germline lookup yields CDR1 LGHDT and CDR2 YNNKEL (reference sequence). Trimming took 4 bases from V and 0 from J, leaving 19 bases between them. The length of the CDR3 is 17 residues. The CDR3, as DNA: TGTGCCAGCAGCCGGAAGGGGTCGGTCGCTAGCTCCTACGAGCAGTACTTC. It encodes CASSRKGSVASSYEQYF.

The sample holds a few counts of this clonotype. The chain employs TRBV3-1 and TRBJ2-4, with 8 bases matching TRBD1. The CDR3 length is 16 residues. The V segment lost 5 bases and the J segment 1 base; nucleotides outside the gene matches: 7. Germline values: CDR1 LGHDT, CDR2 YNNKEL (reference sequence). CDR3 protein: CASSSQGALAKNIQYF. The CDR3 region has the DNA TGTGCCAGCAGCTCTCAGGGGGCCCTGGCCAAAAACATTCAGTACTTC.

This clonotype came up many times. The chain couples TRBV13 to TRBJ1-1; 8 bases map to TRBD1. CDR3 length: 13 amino acids. Germline V gives CDR1 PRHDT, CDR2 FYEKMQ (reference sequence). The junction had 3 bases not matched to a gene; V was cut back by 5 bases and J by 4 bases. CDR3 DNA sequence: TGTGCCAGCAGCGGAGGGACAGGCACTGAAGCTTTCTTT. It yields the protein CASSGGTGTEAFF.

This clonotype showed up many times. V usage is TRBV12-3 or TRBV12-4 and J usage is TRBJ1-2; D possibly corresponds to TRBD1 (6 bases). Trimming stripped 3 bases from V and 4 bases from J, with 12 bases between. CDR3 length: 14 residues. The CDR3 DNA reads TGTGCCAGCAGTTTCTCAGGGGCTGTCTATGGCTACACCTTC. Its protein product is CASSFSGAVYGYTF.

Concerning this clonotype itself: A much bigger clone sits one base away, suggesting this may be a read error. The chain couples TRBV10-3 to TRBJ2-5; unclear D gene. From germline, CDR1 is ENHRY and CDR2 SYGVKD. The CDR3 is 20 residues long. V lost 4 bases, J lost 1 base, and 28 bases lay in between. CDR3 protein: CAISVIGSEDDRTFQETQYF. The CDR3 region has the DNA TGTGCCATCAGTGTTATAGGGTCCGAAGATGACCGTACCTTCCAAGAGACCCAGTACTTC.